Listed below are T cell receptor beta chains from one sample, sequenced in a study of T cells in localized non-small cell lung cancer. Sequenced by immunoSEQ multiplex PCR; TCRdb stores in-frame clones only, minus some. The sample has about 53,000 clones, roughly 83% seen once. Material: peripheral blood mononuclear cells, obtained before any cancer treatment. Receptors originate from a man between 40 and 70 years old with stage III lung adenocarcinoma. The CDR3 runs from the conserved cysteine through the conserved F or W. Fields, in order: J gene, clone size, D gene, V gene, CDR3 protein, CDR3 DNA. D genes are given only for firm matches. Clone size is stated in some rows and not others, as once, few, many or a class when expanded.

>TRBJ2-3|.|.|TRBV4-2
CASNQRGDGTDTQYF
TGTGCCAGCAACCAACGAGGGGACGGCACAGATACGCAGTATTTT
>TRBJ1-5|.|.|TRBV11-3
CASSLKSGACNQPQHF
TGTGCCAGCAGCTTAAAAAGTGGGGCGTGCAATCAGCCCCAGCATTTT
>TRBJ2-2|once|.|TRBV11-1
CASSWERTNTGELFF
TGTGCCAGCAGCTGGGAACGGACGAACACCGGGGAGCTGTTTTTT
>TRBJ2-7|.|TRBD2|TRBV27
CASSLALAGVSSYEQYF
TGTGCCAGCAGTTTGGCCCTAGCGGGCGTTAGCTCCTACGAGCAGTACTTC
>TRBJ2-7|.|.|TRBV5-8
CASSLGIGVGTYEQYF
TGTGCCAGCAGCTTGGGGATCGGGGTAGGGACCTACGAGCAGTACTTC
>TRBJ1-2|.|.|TRBV11-2
CASSPDVYGYTF
TGTGCCAGCAGCCCCGACGTCTATGGCTACACCTTC
>TRBJ1-5|.|TRBD1|TRBV7-9
CASSGGQGDDSNQPQHF
TGTGCCAGCAGCGGGGGACAGGGAGATGATAGCAATCAGCCCCAGCATTTT
>TRBJ1-1|.|.|TRBV5-1
CASSPDLNTEAFF
TGCGCCAGCTCTCCCGACTTGAACACTGAAGCTTTCTTT
>TRBJ2-2|.|TRBD2|TRBV14
CASSPRLAGGGELFF
TGTGCCAGCAGCCCCCGGCTAGCGGGAGGCGGGGAGCTGTTTTTT
>TRBJ2-7|.|.|TRBV2
CASSERGNGEQYF
TGTGCCAGCAGTGAGAGGGGGAATGGGGAGCAGTACTTC
>TRBJ1-4|.|.|TRBV10-2
CASSEERDELFF
TGCGCCAGCAGTGAGGAGAGGGATGAACTGTTTTTT
>TRBJ2-7|.|.|TRBV7-2
CASSSAGTVPYEQYF
TGTGCCAGCAGCTCAGCCGGGACTGTCCCCTACGAGCAGTACTTC
>TRBJ2-5|.|.|TRBV7-2
CASSLIDGETQYF
TGTGCCAGCAGCTTGATAGACGGGGAGACCCAGTACTTC
>TRBJ2-3|.|TRBD2|TRBV11-2
CASSLLAGGPGTDTQYF
TGTGCCAGCAGCTTGCTAGCGGGAGGGCCGGGGACAGATACGCAGTATTTT
>TRBJ2-2|.|.|TRBV5-1
CASRLPGNTGELFF
TGCGCCAGCAGGCTGCCTGGGAACACCGGGGAGCTGTTTTTT
>TRBJ2-7|.|TRBD2|TRBV11-1
CASSRKGGSSEQYF
TGTGCCAGCAGCCGGAAGGGCGGGAGTAGTGAGCAGTACTTC
>TRBJ1-1|.|.|TRBV10-1
CASRGNRREDTEAFF
TGCGCCAGCAGGGGAAACCGCAGGGAGGACACTGAAGCTTTCTTT
>TRBJ2-5|once|.|TRBV18
CASSPQETQYF
TGTGCCAGCTCACCACAAGAGACCCAGTACTTC
>TRBJ2-2|.|.|TRBV7-9
CASSLAETGELFF
TGTGCCAGCAGCTTAGCAGAGACCGGGGAGCTGTTTTTT
>TRBJ1-5|.|.|TRBV19
CASSIPVRSQPQHF
TGTGCCAGTAGTATCCCGGTGAGGAGTCAGCCCCAGCATTTT
>TRBJ2-3|.|.|TRBV19
CASRMDSYLSGADTQYF
TGTGCCAGTAGGATGGACAGCTACCTTTCGGGCGCAGATACGCAGTATTTT
>TRBJ1-2|.|TRBD1|TRBV6-6
CASSAGTGVYGYTF
TGTGCCAGCAGTGCCGGGACAGGGGTATATGGCTACACCTTC
>TRBJ1-1|.|TRBD1|TRBV2
CASSGDRLNTEAFF
TGTGCCAGCAGTGGGGACAGACTGAACACTGAAGCTTTCTTT
>TRBJ2-3|.|TRBD2|TRBV13
CASSLVSSGSGDTQYF
TGTGCCAGCAGCTTAGTCTCTAGCGGGAGTGGGGATACGCAGTATTTT
>TRBJ1-3|.|.|TRBV21-1
CASSTWTGNSGNTIYF
TGTGCCAGCAGCACTTGGACAGGGAACTCTGGAAACACCATATATTTT
>TRBJ2-4|few|.|TRBV5-1
CASLPGRHFLAKNIQYF
TGCGCCAGCCTGCCGGGCAGGCATTTCCTAGCCAAAAACATTCAGTACTTC
>TRBJ1-6|.|.|TRBV18
CASSPAGLNNSPLHF
TGTGCCAGCTCACCAGCGGGGCTCAATAATTCACCCCTCCACTTT
>TRBJ1-2|.|.|TRBV10-3
CATTTGNYGYTF
TGTGCCACCACTACAGGGAACTATGGCTACACCTTC
>TRBJ1-2|.|.|TRBV19
CASSIEGRGENGYTF
TGTGCCAGTAGTATAGAAGGCAGGGGAGAGAATGGCTACACCTTC
>TRBJ2-2|.|.|TRBV5-1
CASSLVGGNTGELFF
TGCGCCAGCAGCTTGGTGGGCGGGAACACCGGGGAGCTGTTTTTT
>TRBJ2-3|.|TRBD2|TRBV7-6
CASSPTSGASTDTQYF
TGTGCCAGCAGCCCGACTAGCGGGGCTAGCACAGATACGCAGTATTTT
>TRBJ1-3|.|TRBD1|TRBV7-9
CASSARQGHSGNTIYF
TGTGCCAGCAGCGCAAGACAGGGACACTCTGGAAACACCATATATTTT
>TRBJ2-5|.|TRBD1|TRBV9
CASSPRTGEVETQYF
TGTGCCAGCAGCCCTAGGACAGGGGAGGTCGAGACCCAGTACTTC
>TRBJ1-5|once|.|TRBV19
CASSLGGNNQPQHF
TGTGCCAGCAGCCTGGGGGGAAACAATCAGCCCCAGCATTTT
>TRBJ2-1|.|TRBD2|TRBV5-1
CASSRALAGGPNEQFF
TGCGCCAGCAGCCGTGCTTTAGCGGGAGGGCCTAATGAGCAGTTCTTC
>TRBJ1-1|.|.|TRBV6-1
CASSEWGMNTEAFF
TGTGCCAGCAGTGAATGGGGGATGAACACTGAAGCTTTCTTT
>TRBJ1-4|.|TRBD1|TRBV7-6
CASSPGQGREKLFF
TGTGCCAGCAGCCCAGGACAGGGTAGGGAAAAACTGTTTTTT
>TRBJ1-2|.|TRBD1|TRBV6-6
CASRSGTGDGYTF
TGTGCCAGCAGGTCCGGGACAGGGGACGGCTACACCTTC
>TRBJ1-2|.|.|TRBV30
CAWSAEHYGYTF
TGTGCCTGGAGTGCAGAACACTATGGCTACACCTTC
>TRBJ2-1|.|.|TRBV5-5
CASSLAVGSSRNEQFF
TGTGCCAGCAGCTTGGCCGTAGGCAGTTCGAGGAATGAGCAGTTCTTC
>TRBJ2-7|once|.|TRBV15
CATSSAGYEQYF
TGTGCCACCAGCAGTGCCGGATACGAGCAGTACTTC
>TRBJ2-1|.|TRBD1|TRBV7-2
CASSPNGQGNNEQFF
TGTGCCAGCAGCCCGAACGGACAGGGTAACAATGAGCAGTTCTTC
>TRBJ2-5|.|TRBD2|TRBV9
CASNREGLQETQYF
TGTGCCAGCAATCGGGAGGGTCTCCAAGAGACCCAGTACTTC